Shown below are 27 T cell receptor beta chains from a single sample sequenced in a study of T cells expressing NK-cell markers. One entry per CDR3 protein, without DNA, is what TCRdb gives after re-calling the 5' RACE reads. The sample totals about 550,000 distinct CDR3 sequences. Sequencing was performed on blood T cells: a sorted CD56 or NKG2C T cell subset, CD4+ or CD8+ T cells, or bulk PBMC T cells (not recorded which). The receptors derive from a young man in good health.

The CDR3 is CASSYARSGTGVYNEQFF. The J gene is TRBJ2-1, the V gene TRBV6-2 or TRBV6-3; without DNA, the TCRdb call of TRBD1 cannot be checked. From germline, CDR1 is MNHEY and CDR2 SVGEGT. This CDR3 is built from 18 residues.

This rearrangement joins TRBV20-1 to TRBJ2-3; TCRdb calls TRBD1, which cannot be checked without DNA. The CDR3 extends over 14 amino acids. Germline CDR1 DFQATT, CDR2 SNEGSKA (reference sequence). CDR3 residues: CSAPGAGSADTQYF.

The chain has TRBV5-1 and TRBJ2-2; TCRdb lists TRBD1, though no DNA is available to test this call. CDR3 length: 15 residues. Germline CDR1 and CDR2: SGHRS and YFSETQ. The chain's CDR3 is CASSLAGDSTGELFF.

This chain joins TRBV4-1 and TRBJ2-5; the TRBD2 assignment by TCRdb is unverifiable without DNA. The CDR3 is 16 amino acids. Looked up from germline, CDR1 is MGHRA and CDR2 is YSYEKL. CDR3 residues: CASSQETGLGQETQYF.

The chain combines TRBV28 with TRBJ2-7; the TCRdb call, TRBD2, lacks DNA for checking. Germline V gene sequence: CDR1 MDHEN, CDR2 SYDVKM. CDR3 length: 16 residues. CDR3 amino acids: CASTSSTRAGVHEQYF. The full variable domain, completed using reference TRBV28 and TRBJ2-7, is DVKVTQSSRYLVKRTGEKVFLECVQDMDHENMFWYRQDPGLGLRLIYFSYDVKMKEKGDIPEGYSVSREKKERFSLILESASTNQTSMYLCASTSSTRAGVHEQYFGPGTRLTVT.

The chain combines TRBV27 with TRBJ2-5; lacking DNA, the TRBD1 call made by TCRdb goes unchecked. The CDR3 has 14 residues. The germline V gene encodes CDR1 MNHEY and CDR2 SMNVEV (reference sequence). CDR3: CASSLSSREETQYF.

V gene TRBV7-2 combines with J gene TRBJ2-7; TCRdb outputs TRBD2, but without DNA this stays unchecked. The CDR3 is 16 amino acids. Germline V gene sequence: CDR1 SGHTA, CDR2 FQGNSA. CDR3 loop: CASSLARTSVPYEQYF.

The V call is TRBV11-3, the J call TRBJ2-1; the D call of TRBD2 rests on TCRdb alone, since no DNA is present to check it. The CDR3 contains 13 residues. The germline gives CDR1 SGHNT, CDR2 YENEEA. The CDR3 loop reads CASSLILADEQFF.

The CDR3 spells CASSQSSITGTDTQYF. The chain couples TRBV4-3 to TRBJ2-3. This CDR3 is built from 16 residues. Germline lookup yields CDR1 LGHNA and CDR2 YSLEER.

V and J are TRBV14 and TRBJ2-7; with no DNA, the TCRdb D assignment of TRBD1 cannot be verified. The CDR3 contains 13 residues. Germline CDR1 and CDR2: SGHDN and FVKESK. CDR3 sequence: CASSQVGDYEQYF.

This rearrangement joins TRBV27 to TRBJ2-7. The CDR3 has 15 amino acids. Germline CDR1 and CDR2: MNHEY and SMNVEV (reference sequence). CDR3 protein: CASSMDGQGLHEQYF.

The chain joins TRBV14 to TRBJ2-1; TCRdb selects TRBD2, and the lack of DNA leaves this call unchecked. This CDR3 spans 14 amino acids. Germline assignment: CDR1 SGHDN and CDR2 FVKESK. This CDR3 reads CASSRLGGGNEQFF.

The V gene is TRBV20-1, the J gene TRBJ1-5. Germline values: CDR1 DFQATT, CDR2 SNEGSKA (reference sequence). CDR3 length equals 14 residues. The CDR3 protein is CSARDPMANQPQHF.

This chain links TRBV9 with TRBJ2-2; checking the TCRdb D call of TRBD1 is not possible without DNA. Germline V lookup: CDR1 SGDLS, CDR2 YYNGEE. The CDR3 sequence is 15 residues long. CDR3 protein: CASSVDRGSTGELFF.

The chain has TRBV5-1 and TRBJ2-2; the D call from TCRdb, TRBD2, cannot be confirmed without DNA. CDR1 and CDR2 from the germline V gene are SGHRS and YFSETQ. The CDR3 sequence is 16 residues long. The CDR3 protein is CASSLAASGSSGELFF. The full variable domain, its missing parts supplied by reference TRBV5-1 and TRBJ2-2, is KAGVTQTPRYLIKTRGQQVTLSCSPISGHRSVSWYQQTPGQGLQFLFEYFSETQRNKGNFPGRFSGRQFSNSRSEMNVSTLELGDSALYLCASSLAASGSSGELFFGEGSRLTVL.

V is TRBV24-1 and J is TRBJ2-2; TCRdb's D call, TRBD2, is unchecked because there is no DNA. CDR3 length: 15 residues. Germline loops: CDR1 KGHDR, CDR2 SFDVKD. The CDR3 loop reads CATSDSREGTGELFF.

The CDR3 region is CASSLGVERFTEAFF. The V gene is TRBV7-6, the J gene TRBJ1-1. The germline CDR1 and CDR2 sequences are SGHVS and FNYEAQ. The CDR3 contains 15 residues.

This chain uses TRBV29-1 with TRBJ2-1; there is no DNA to check the TCRdb D call of TRBD2. This CDR3 has 14 residues. Germline V lookup: CDR1 SQVTM, CDR2 ANQGSEA. The CDR3 protein is CSVGVGGGYNEQFF.

J is TRBJ1-5 and V is TRBV20-1; TCRdb names TRBD1, which stays unverified in the absence of DNA. There are 16 residues in the CDR3. Germline CDR1 reads DFQATT; CDR2 reads SNEGSKA (reference sequence). CDR3 in amino acids: CSARARTGRSRQPQHF.

The V and J genes are TRBV7-8 and TRBJ1-5; TCRdb's D call of TRBD1 is untestable without DNA. The CDR3 sequence is 16 residues long. Per germline, CDR1 SGHVS and CDR2 FQNEAQ. The CDR3 here is CASSLGTGDNIKPQHF.

This chain links TRBV4-3 with TRBJ2-3; TCRdb names TRBD1, which stays unverified in the absence of DNA. CDR3 length equals 15 residues. Germline V gene data show CDR1 as LGHNA and CDR2 as YSLEER. The CDR3 protein is CASSQTGGPTDTQYF.

The V call is TRBV4-3, the J call TRBJ2-2; lacking DNA, the TRBD2 call made by TCRdb goes unchecked. In germline, CDR1 is LGHNA, CDR2 YSLEER. CDR3 length: 16 residues. Here the CDR3 reads CASSRLLAALTGELFF.

V gene TRBV20-1 combines with J gene TRBJ2-5; TCRdb designates TRBD2, a call that cannot be tested without DNA. The CDR3 covers 16 residues. Germline CDR1 and CDR2: DFQATT and SNEGSKA (reference sequence). This chain's CDR3 is CSARTAKGLYQETQYF.

The chain couples TRBV5-4 to TRBJ2-3; TCRdb designates TRBD2, a call that cannot be tested without DNA. CDR3 length: 16 amino acids. Per the germline V gene, CDR1 is SGHNT and CDR2 is YYREEE (reference sequence). The CDR3 sequence: CASSFRLAGRTDTQYF.

J is TRBJ2-5 and V is TRBV5-1. There are 14 residues in the CDR3. Germline loops: CDR1 SGHRS, CDR2 YFSETQ. This CDR3 reads CASSKIASQETQYF.

The chain employs TRBV18 and TRBJ1-1. Germline CDR1 is KGHSH and CDR2 is LQKENI. The CDR3 has 12 amino acids. The CDR3 sequence: CASSSTNTEAFF.

This chain uses TRBV4-2 with TRBJ2-7; there is no DNA to check the TCRdb D call of TRBD1. Per the germline V gene, CDR1 is LGHNA and CDR2 is YNFKEQ. The CDR3 loop spans 17 amino acids. The chain's CDR3 is CASSQDRFGATSYEQYF.